This T cell receptor beta chain emerged from a study of T cell responses to AZD1222 COVID-19 vaccine. CDR1 is SGHAT and CDR2 is FQNNGV in the germline V gene. This CDR3 contains 17 residues. Unmatched junction bases numbered 8, after V lost 5 bases and J lost 4 bases. The study, taken as a whole, reports: No repertoire was sampled before or during the peak T cell response, only after it.

A note on this clone: Antigen unknown.

Sequenced by immunoSEQ multiplex PCR; TCRdb stores in-frame clones only, minus some. The top ten hold around 1.5% of the sample, which has roughly 150,000 clones, 80% to 95% seen once. The genes are TRBV11-2 and TRBJ2-1, with 13 bases lining up with TRBD2. The source is an adult in good health. The specimen was peripheral blood, collected on day 0 of AZD1222 vaccination. CDR3 loop: CASSPRGGLAGYNEQFF. CDR3 sequence (DNA): TGTGCCAGCAGCCCGAGGGGGGGACTAGCGGGGTACAATGAGCAGTTCTTC.